The entry that follows covers one T cell receptor beta chain sequence. This clonotype was detected many times. What this receptor recognizes is not known. No base quality values were provided; no much bigger clone lies one nucleotide off. The library was generated by PCR. Sequenced using an Illumina HiSeq 2500. TCR libraries were prepared with molecular barcoding, using unique molecular identifiers to normalize TCRbeta repertoire quantification. TCRdb applied fastp at Q25 and MiXCR to the public reads, then kept only in-frame beta chains. Rows with a matching CDR3 protein are joined into one entry that keeps the most common DNA and genes. The sample has 90,000 to 130,000 distinct CDR3 sequences on record, 5.5% to 7% of them singletons. The top ten clonotypes cover more than 20% of the sample. V gives up 1 base and J gives up 4 bases, and the segment between their germline ends measures 10 bases. The CDR3 sequence holds 14 residues, the cysteine and phenylalanine included. The entry retains the CDR3 DNA only, 42 bases that are in frame from base 1. In the germline V gene (reference sequence), CDR1 corresponds to MNHEY and CDR2 to SMNVEV.

What this sample's treatment or condition label stands for: allogeneic hematopoietic cell transplantation with graft depleted of TCRalphabeta T cells and CD19 B cells. The transplant recipients were children given TCRalphabeta/CD19-depleted allogeneic hematopoietic cell grafts. This entry comes from a study of T-cell reconstitution after alpha-beta-depleted transplantation in children (dated by TCRdb to 2016 to 2018). For the wider study: Using TCR repertoire profiling, the study followed T-cell immune reconstitution in a quantitative way in children after TCRalphabeta/CD19-depleted allogeneic hematopoietic cell transplantation.

Overall results and qualifications from the work: The frequencies of hyperexpanded clones fell over the following months, and after one year, T-cell counts and TCRbeta diversity were mostly attributed to newly produced T cells. The high TCRbeta diversity at day 60 in some patients was ascribed to recipient T cells and intrathymic progenitors that had survived conditioning. The apparently early alphabetaT-cell count recovery about two months after transplant was reportedly dependent on only several hundred rapidly expanded clones derived from non-depleted graft cells.

The sequence came from a male patient between 2 and 9 years old who had a stem cell transplant for acute lymphoblastic leukemia, so the T cells may come from the graft donor. In this chain, TRBV27 is recombined with TRBJ1-2; TRBD1 is possibly the D segment (5 matching bases). The sample in question was PBMCs, mostly from graft donor cells, obtained 360 days after TCRalphabeta/CD19-depleted stem cell transplant. The CDR3 protein is CASSLFQGLYGYTF. The sequenced DNA: TGTGCCAGCAGTTTATTCCAGGGTCTCTATGGCTACACCTTC.